The 10 T cell receptor beta chains below all came from one sample that was sequenced in a study of T cell responses to AZD1222 COVID-19 vaccine. Repertoires were generated with immunoSEQ multiplex PCR, while TCRdb's copy carries only in-frame clones and drops some. The top ten hold 6% to 8.5% of the sample, which has about 120,000 clones, approximately 90% seen once. The sample was peripheral blood, taken 28 days after the second AZD1222 dose. The source is an adult who received the AZD1222 COVID-19 vaccine.

The chain carries TRBV9 and TRBJ2-7; D not certain. Germline V gene data show CDR1 as SGDLS and CDR2 as YYNGEE. V gave up 3 bases and J gave up 3 bases, with 16 bases separating them. This CDR3 is 15 amino acids long. CDR3 amino acids: CASSASATNYYEQYF. The CDR3 DNA reads as TGTGCCAGCAGCGCCTCAGCGACAAACTACTACGAGCAGTACTTC.

The genes are TRBV28 and TRBJ1-5; possible D gene TRBD1, 6 bases. V was shortened by 2 bases and J by 6 bases, with 11 bases between the two germline ends. CDR1 is MDHEN and CDR2 is SYDVKM in the germline V gene. CDR3 size: 14 residues. CDR3 residues: CASSLGGGLQPQHF. In nucleotides, the CDR3 is TGTGCCAGCAGTTTAGGAGGGGGGCTTCAGCCCCAGCATTTT.

This clone was counted a single time. The chain is built from TRBV4-1 and TRBJ2-7; D is possibly TRBD2 (6 bases). The V end was cut by 0 bases, the J end by 6 bases, with 9 bases between. Germline V lookup: CDR1 MGHRA, CDR2 YSYEKL. CDR3 length equals 13 residues. CDR3 sequence reads: CASSQDPAGEQYF. CDR3 DNA sequence: TGCGCCAGCAGCCAAGACCCAGCGGGCGAGCAGTACTTC.

The genes are TRBV6-6 and TRBJ1-5; no clear D. The V end lost 4 bases, the J end lost 3 bases, and 7 bases lay between the germline ends. The CDR3 runs 13 residues. Germline V gene data show CDR1 as MNHNY and CDR2 as SVGAGI (reference sequence). In DNA form, the CDR3 reads TGTGCCAGCAGTTGGCAGTACAATCAGCCCCAGCATTTT. This translates into CASSWQYNQPQHF.

V and J are TRBV5-1 and TRBJ2-3; D gene ambiguous. CDR3 size: 14 residues. V lost 4 bases, J lost 4 bases, and 13 bases lay in between. Germline CDR1 and CDR2: SGHRS and YFSETQ. The CDR3 protein is CASSRVGSADTQYF. DNA for the CDR3: TGCGCCAGCAGCCGTGTGGGGTCAGCAGATACGCAGTATTTT.

This chain links TRBV5-6 with TRBJ2-7; D uncertain. Germline assignment: CDR1 SGHDT and CDR2 YYEEEE. V was cut by 5 bases and J by 6 bases, with 12 bases left in between. This CDR3 contains 12 residues. The CDR3 region is CASSTDFTEQYF. CDR3 DNA: TGTGCCAGCAGTACAGACTTCACCGAGCAGTACTTC.

This chain connects TRBV5-4 to TRBJ2-5; TRBD2 matches at 13 bases. Unmatched junction bases numbered 9, after V lost 4 bases and J lost 0 bases. Germline-derived CDR1 and CDR2 are SGHNT and YYREEE (reference sequence). The CDR3 is 18 amino acids. CDR3 sequence reads: CASSSRTGLAGDQETQYF. CDR3 DNA sequence: TGTGCCAGCAGCAGTAGGACAGGACTAGCGGGGGACCAAGAGACCCAGTACTTC.

The chain carries TRBV27 and TRBJ1-4, with 7 bases identical to TRBD1. V lost 3 bases to trimming and J lost 7 bases; unmatched junction nucleotides: 8. This CDR3 region has 15 residues. Looked up from germline, CDR1 is MNHEY and CDR2 is SMNVEV (reference sequence). The CDR3 loop is CASSFRQGRAEKLFF. As DNA, the CDR3 is TGTGCCAGCAGTTTCCGACAGGGTAGGGCTGAAAAACTGTTTTTT.

The rearrangement links TRBV11-2 to TRBJ1-2, with TRBD1 matching 8 bases. Looked up from germline, CDR1 is SGHAT and CDR2 is FQNNGV. The CDR3 covers 15 residues. V shed 1 base, J shed 5 bases, and the junction held 6 bases outside the gene matches. CDR3 nucleotide sequence: TGTGCCAGCAGCTTAGTTTCAGGGGGCGCTTATGGCTACACCTTC. Protein product: CASSLVSGGAYGYTF.

This chain joins TRBV11-1 and TRBJ2-3; a possible D gene is TRBD2 (5 bases). Trimming cost V 6 bases and J 2 bases, with 18 bases left between them. Per germline, CDR1 SGHAT and CDR2 FQDESV (reference sequence). This CDR3 comprises 16 residues. The CDR3: CASSPDPSGLTDTQYF. DNA for the CDR3: TGTGCCAGCAGTCCTGACCCGAGCGGTCTCACAGATACGCAGTATTTT.